This TCR beta chain appears in the sequencing data of a study of T cell clones after liver transplantation. The wider study: Liver transplant recipients had immunosuppression withdrawal attempted within 2 years.

Clones were sequenced by immunoSEQ multiplex PCR, and TCRdb holds only the in-frame ones, with some missing. The table includes roughly 80,000 clones, roughly 80% detected once. Germline V gives CDR1 SGHTA, CDR2 FQGNSA. Trimming removed 3 bases from V and 5 bases from J, with 11 bases in between. This CDR3 is 13 amino acids long. By its share, this clone is medium-sized (0.01 to 0.1%). This chain joins TRBV7-2 and TRBJ2-7, with a weak D call TRBD1 (6 bases). Sample: CD4+ T cells from blood, taken 46 months after liver transplant. The clonotype originates from a human patient who received a liver transplant. A share of the T cells may be of graft donor origin. The CDR3 nucleotides read TGTGCCAGCAGCTTTTGGCAGGGGCACGAGCAGTACTTC. It yields the protein CASSFWQGHEQYF.